A selection of T cell receptor beta chains follows, all from one sample in a study of STAT3 mutations in large granular lymphocyte leukemia. Here immunoSEQ multiplex PCR was the method, and the copy in TCRdb shows in-frame clones only, minus some. The table records 35,000 or so clones, about 88% of them present only once. The sequencing sample was made of PBMCs. These receptors came from a human donor with T large granular lymphocyte leukemia. Some clones in this sample may be carry-over from other donors' samples. Each CDR3 is given with its conserved first and last residue. A D gene is named only where the DNA matches it firmly. Size is stated for part of the rows, as once, few or many counts, or as a class when the clone is expanded.

CDR3: CASSMDRVYEQYF; DNA: TGTGCCAGCAGCATGGACAGGGTGTACGAGCAGTACTTC; J: TRBJ2-7; D: TRBD1; V: TRBV5-6; size: NA
CDR3: CAISPTGTVVGYTF; DNA: TGTGCCATCAGTCCGACCGGGACAGTGGTTGGCTACACCTTC; J: TRBJ1-2; D: TRBD1; V: TRBV10-3; size: NA
CDR3: CASTTGVNQPQHF; DNA: TGTGCCAGTACGACAGGGGTCAATCAGCCCCAGCATTTT; J: TRBJ1-5; D: TRBD1; V: TRBV6-1; size: NA
CDR3: CSVRGLAGGRLDTQYF; DNA: TGCAGCGTGCGTGGCTTAGCGGGGGGGCGGTTAGATACGCAGTATTTT; J: TRBJ2-3; D: TRBD2; V: TRBV29-1; size: NA
CDR3: CATSSSYGDEYPNQPQHF; DNA: TGTGCCACCAGCAGTTCTTATGGCGACGAATACCCCAATCAGCCCCAGCATTTT; J: TRBJ1-5; D: NA; V: TRBV15; size: once
CDR3: CASSTGTGRTGELFF; DNA: TGTGCCAGTAGTACCGGGACAGGGAGAACCGGGGAGCTGTTTTTT; J: TRBJ2-2; D: TRBD1; V: TRBV19; size: NA
CDR3: CASSLARAWDEQFF; DNA: TGCGCCAGCAGCTTGGCCCGGGCTTGGGATGAGCAGTTCTTC; J: TRBJ2-1; D: NA; V: TRBV5-1; size: NA
CDR3: CASSPPVRTDTQYF; DNA: TGCGCCAGCAGCCCCCCAGTGCGCACAGATACGCAGTATTTT; J: TRBJ2-3; D: NA; V: TRBV5-1; size: NA
CDR3: CASSWLTGSSYEQYF; DNA: TGCGCCAGCAGCTGGTTGACAGGAAGCTCCTACGAGCAGTACTTC; J: TRBJ2-7; D: NA; V: TRBV5-1; size: NA
CDR3: CAWNRTPQETQYF; DNA: TGTGCCTGGAATCGGACACCCCAAGAGACCCAGTACTTC; J: TRBJ2-5; D: NA; V: TRBV30; size: once
CDR3: CASSLVAGGTQYF; DNA: TGTGCCAGCAGCTTAGTGGCGGGAGGTACCCAGTACTTC; J: TRBJ2-5; D: TRBD2; V: TRBV11-2; size: NA
CDR3: CASSLELAGVGYEQYF; DNA: TGCGCCAGCAGCTTGGAACTAGCGGGGGTCGGATACGAGCAGTACTTC; J: TRBJ2-7; D: TRBD2; V: TRBV5-1; size: NA
CDR3: CASAGPAIETQYF; DNA: TGTGCCAGCGCGGGGCCAGCCATAGAGACCCAGTACTTC; J: TRBJ2-5; D: NA; V: TRBV28; size: NA
CDR3: CASRPGTAIVSTYGYTF; DNA: TGTGCCAGCAGGCCCGGGACCGCAATAGTCTCAACCTATGGCTACACCTTC; J: TRBJ1-2; D: NA; V: TRBV2; size: few
CDR3: CAIQSQETQYF; DNA: TGTGCCATTCAGTCCCAAGAGACCCAGTACTTC; J: TRBJ2-5; D: NA; V: TRBV7-6; size: NA
CDR3: CASRLENLDTGELFF; DNA: TGTGCCAGCAGGCTAGAAAATCTTGACACCGGGGAGCTGTTTTTT; J: TRBJ2-2; D: NA; V: TRBV6-6; size: NA
CDR3: CASSQPKQGLGYGYTF; DNA: TGTGCCAGCAGCCAACCTAAACAGGGCTTGGGCTATGGCTACACCTTC; J: TRBJ1-2; D: NA; V: TRBV9; size: NA
CDR3: CASSRPGTGSGNSPLHF; DNA: TGCGCCAGCAGTCGTCCCGGGACAGGGTCGGGGAATTCACCCCTCCACTTT; J: TRBJ1-6; D: TRBD1; V: TRBV23-1; size: NA
CDR3: CASSVGLVETQYF; DNA: TGTGCCAGCAGCGTCGGACTAGTAGAGACCCAGTACTTC; J: TRBJ2-5; D: TRBD2; V: TRBV5-6; size: NA
CDR3: CASTVRVSGEQYF; DNA: TGTGCCAGCACAGTTCGGGTAAGCGGCGAGCAGTACTTC; J: TRBJ2-7; D: NA; V: TRBV28; size: NA
CDR3: CASSQLDRGPGDTQYF; DNA: TGTGCCAGCAGCCAGCTCGACAGGGGGCCGGGAGATACGCAGTATTTT; J: TRBJ2-3; D: TRBD1; V: TRBV28; size: once
CDR3: CASTGSFTDTQYF; DNA: TGTGCCAGCACAGGGTCATTCACAGATACGCAGTATTTT; J: TRBJ2-3; D: NA; V: TRBV6-5; size: NA
CDR3: CASSPLGLAGWDEQFF; DNA: TGTGCCAGCAGTCCGCTGGGACTAGCGGGCTGGGATGAGCAGTTCTTC; J: TRBJ2-1; D: TRBD2; V: TRBV27; size: NA
CDR3: CASSLALRGENYGYTF; DNA: TGTGCCAGCAGCTTAGCGCTCAGGGGAGAAAACTATGGCTACACCTTC; J: TRBJ1-2; D: NA; V: TRBV7-8; size: NA
CDR3: CASSPDRDTQYF; DNA: TGCGCCAGCAGCCCGGACAGGGATACGCAGTATTTT; J: TRBJ2-3; D: TRBD1; V: TRBV5-1; size: NA
CDR3: CASSIGGRTWNTEAFF; DNA: TGTGCCAGTAGTATAGGCGGCAGGACCTGGAACACTGAAGCTTTCTTT; J: TRBJ1-1; D: NA; V: TRBV19; size: NA
CDR3: CASRDGRISSYEQYF; DNA: TGCGCCAGCAGAGATGGACGGATAAGCTCCTACGAGCAGTACTTC; J: TRBJ2-7; D: NA; V: TRBV10-2; size: NA
CDR3: CASSWSPGTGAKETQYF; DNA: TGTGCCAGCAGCTGGAGTCCCGGGACAGGGGCCAAGGAGACCCAGTACTTC; J: TRBJ2-5; D: TRBD1; V: TRBV5-5; size: NA
CDR3: CASSRGTGDEKLFF; DNA: TGTGCCAGCAGCCGCGGGACAGGGGACGAAAAACTGTTTTTT; J: TRBJ1-4; D: TRBD1; V: TRBV6-5; size: NA
CDR3: CASSRLDSPYEQYF; DNA: TGTGCCAGCAGCCGGTTGGACAGCCCCTACGAGCAGTACTTC; J: TRBJ2-7; D: NA; V: TRBV7-8; size: NA
CDR3: CAWSGQGFSNQPQHF; DNA: TGTGCCTGGAGTGGGCAGGGATTTAGCAATCAGCCCCAGCATTTT; J: TRBJ1-5; D: NA; V: TRBV30; size: NA
CDR3: CAILAGDETQYF; DNA: TGTGCCATACTAGCGGGGGATGAGACCCAGTACTTC; J: TRBJ2-5; D: TRBD2; V: TRBV2; size: few
CDR3: CASSLLRETQYF; DNA: TGTGCCAGCTCACTCCTCCGGGAGACCCAGTACTTC; J: TRBJ2-5; D: NA; V: TRBV18; size: NA
CDR3: CASSAGASVRNTEAFF; DNA: TGTGCCAGCAGTGCCGGTGCCTCTGTTCGGAACACTGAAGCTTTCTTT; J: TRBJ1-1; D: NA; V: TRBV25-1; size: NA
CDR3: CASSAGLAGDSYEQYF; DNA: TGCGCCAGCAGCGCGGGACTAGCGGGTGACTCCTACGAGCAGTACTTC; J: TRBJ2-7; D: TRBD2; V: TRBV5-1; size: once
CDR3: CASSDAGDEKLFF; DNA: TGTGCCAGCAGTGATGCAGGAGATGAAAAACTGTTTTTT; J: TRBJ1-4; D: NA; V: TRBV28; size: NA
CDR3: CAISDLQETQYF; DNA: TGTGCCATCAGTGACCTCCAAGAGACCCAGTACTTC; J: TRBJ2-5; D: NA; V: TRBV10-3; size: NA
CDR3: CASSLGGADQPQHF; DNA: TGCGCCAGCAGTTTGGGGGGGGCAGATCAGCCCCAGCATTTT; J: TRBJ1-5; D: NA; V: TRBV5-1; size: NA
CDR3: CASSSVVTGGTGELFF; DNA: TGCGCCAGCAGCTCGGTCGTTACAGGGGGCACCGGGGAGCTGTTTTTT; J: TRBJ2-2; D: TRBD1; V: TRBV5-1; size: NA
CDR3: CASSEDGTVQETQYF; DNA: TGTGCCAGCAGTGAAGATGGGACAGTCCAAGAGACCCAGTACTTC; J: TRBJ2-5; D: TRBD1; V: TRBV6-1; size: NA
CDR3: CASSSLRATGSDTQYF; DNA: TGTGCCAGCAGCTCCCTTAGGGCCACGGGGTCCGATACGCAGTATTTT; J: TRBJ2-3; D: NA; V: TRBV5-4; size: NA
CDR3: CASSEGEGQPQHF; DNA: TGTGCCAGCTCGGAAGGGGAAGGACAGCCCCAGCATTTT; J: TRBJ1-5; D: NA; V: TRBV6-5; size: NA